The T cell receptor beta chain under discussion was sequenced for a study of blood T cell repertoires in COVID-19. Trimming removed 0 bases from V and 3 bases from J; junction bases left unmatched: 5. The germline V gene encodes CDR1 SGHRS and CDR2 YFSETQ. This CDR3 comprises 15 residues. Data came from immunoSEQ multiplex PCR; TCRdb stores just in-frame clones and leaves some out. This sample has about 480,000 clones, with approximately 89% found just once. J is TRBJ1-1 and V is TRBV5-1, with 7 bases that match TRBD1. Source material: peripheral blood. The TCR originated in a man younger than 30 with COVID-19, enrolled during active disease. The CDR3 nucleotides are TGCGCCAGCAGCTTGGATGACAGGGAGGACACTGAAGCTTTCTTT. This codes for CASSLDDREDTEAFF.